Presented here are 5 T cell receptor beta chains from one specimen sequenced in a study of cytomegalovirus exposure and HLA in healthy donors. 60 Vbeta and 13 Jbeta primers were used in PCR. Sequencing was performed with immunoSEQ multiplex PCR; in TCRdb, only in-frame clones are kept and a portion is missing. The repertoire holds more than 110,000 clones, less than 85% seen once, with almost 7% in the top ten. The material sequenced was PBMCs. Receptors originate from a man in his forties in good health and CMV-seropositive.

The chain employs TRBV11-2 and TRBJ1-3, with D tentatively TRBD1 (5 bases). The CDR3 contains 19 residues. The V gene's germline CDR1 is SGHAT and CDR2 FQNNGV. Trimming took off 5 bases at V and 4 bases at J, with 27 bases between the two ends. The CDR3 spells CASSRTSPQHGAVGNTIYF. In nucleotides, the CDR3 is TGTGCCAGCAGCCGCACATCCCCCCAACATGGGGCAGTAGGAAACACCATATATTTT.

V usage is TRBV7-2 and J usage is TRBJ2-1, with a possible D match to TRBD2 (6 bases). Germline CDR1 is SGHTA and CDR2 is FQGNSA. The CDR3 has 15 residues. The germline V and J ends were trimmed by 1 base and 2 bases, with 9 bases remaining between them. CDR3 nucleotides: TGTGCCAGCAGCTTAGGCGGGGAAGCCTACAATGAGCAGTTCTTC. This translates into CASSLGGEAYNEQFF.

The V gene is TRBV7-2, the J gene TRBJ2-7; 9 bases fit TRBD2. The V gene's germline CDR1 is SGHTA and CDR2 FQGNSA. The junction had 9 bases not matched to a gene; V was cut back by 4 bases and J by 5 bases. The CDR3 totals 15 residues. The CDR3: CASSSLAGAPNEQYF. CDR3 bases: TGTGCCAGCAGCTCGTTAGCGGGGGCCCCCAACGAGCAGTACTTC.

The gene calls are TRBV5-1 and TRBJ2-1, with 9 nucleotides matching TRBD2. Germline CDR1 is SGHRS and CDR2 is YFSETQ. This CDR3 contains 15 residues. Trimming took 1 base from V and 5 from J; bases not matched to a gene: 4. CDR3 sequence: CASSLFSGSNNEQFF. The CDR3 DNA is TGCGCCAGCAGCTTGTTTAGCGGGAGTAACAATGAGCAGTTCTTC.

Written as DNA, the CDR3 is TGTGCCAGATTAGCGGGGGGAAGCACAGATACGCAGTATTTT. Protein: CARLAGGSTDTQYF. The chain recombines TRBV5-3 with TRBJ2-3; 10 positions agree with TRBD2. TRBV5-3 is classed as an ORF, of uncertain function. V shed 7 bases, J shed 0 bases, and the junction held 2 bases outside the gene matches. The CDR3 loop spans 14 amino acids.